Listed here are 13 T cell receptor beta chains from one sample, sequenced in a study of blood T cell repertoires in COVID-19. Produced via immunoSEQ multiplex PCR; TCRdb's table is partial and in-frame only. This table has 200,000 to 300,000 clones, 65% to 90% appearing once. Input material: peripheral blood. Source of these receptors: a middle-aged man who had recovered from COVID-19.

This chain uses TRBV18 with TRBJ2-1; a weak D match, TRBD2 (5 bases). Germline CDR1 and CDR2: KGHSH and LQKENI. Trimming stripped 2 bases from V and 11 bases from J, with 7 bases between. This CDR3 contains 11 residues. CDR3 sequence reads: CASSPEGKQFF. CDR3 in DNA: TGTGCCAGCTCACCAGAGGGTAAGCAGTTCTTC.

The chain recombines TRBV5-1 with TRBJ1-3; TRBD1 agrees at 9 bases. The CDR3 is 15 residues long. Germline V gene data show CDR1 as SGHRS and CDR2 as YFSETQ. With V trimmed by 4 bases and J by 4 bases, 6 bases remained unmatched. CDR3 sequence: CASSAGTGTGNTIYF. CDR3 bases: TGCGCCAGCAGCGCCGGGACAGGGACCGGAAACACCATATATTTT. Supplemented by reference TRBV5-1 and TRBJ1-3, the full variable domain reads KAGVTQTPRYLIKTRGQQVTLSCSPISGHRSVSWYQQTPGQGLQFLFEYFSETQRNKGNFPGRFSGRQFSNSRSEMNVSTLELGDSALYLCASSAGTGTGNTIYFGEGSWLTVV.

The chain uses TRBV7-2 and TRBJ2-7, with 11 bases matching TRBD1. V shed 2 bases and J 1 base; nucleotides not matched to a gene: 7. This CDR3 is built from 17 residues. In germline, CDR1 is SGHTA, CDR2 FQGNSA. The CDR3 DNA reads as TGTGCCAGCAGCTTAACTATGGGACAGGGGGGTTCCTACGAGCAGTACTTC. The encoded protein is CASSLTMGQGGSYEQYF.

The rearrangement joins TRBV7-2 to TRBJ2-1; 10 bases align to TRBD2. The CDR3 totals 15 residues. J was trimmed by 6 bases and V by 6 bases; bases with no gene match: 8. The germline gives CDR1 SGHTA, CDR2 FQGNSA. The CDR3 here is CASSQGTSASNEQFF. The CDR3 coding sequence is TGTGCCAGCAGTCAGGGGACTAGCGCATCCAATGAGCAGTTCTTC.

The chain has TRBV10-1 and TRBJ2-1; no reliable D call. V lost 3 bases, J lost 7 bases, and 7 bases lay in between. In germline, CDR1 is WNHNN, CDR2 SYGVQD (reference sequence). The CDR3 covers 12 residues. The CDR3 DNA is TGCGCCAGCAGTGACTCAGGAAATGAGCAGTTCTTC. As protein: CASSDSGNEQFF.

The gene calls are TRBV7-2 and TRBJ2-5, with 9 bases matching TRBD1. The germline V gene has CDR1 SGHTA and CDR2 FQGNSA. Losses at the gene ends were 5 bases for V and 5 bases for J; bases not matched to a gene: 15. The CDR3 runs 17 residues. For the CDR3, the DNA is TGTGCCAGCAGCGCGAGGACAGGGGCGTCTTGGGGTGAGACCCAGTACTTC. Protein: CASSARTGASWGETQYF. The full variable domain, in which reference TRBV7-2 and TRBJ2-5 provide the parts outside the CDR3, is GAGVSQSPSNKVTEKGKDVELRCDPISGHTALYWYRQSLGQGLEFLIYFQGNSAPDKSGLPSDRFSAERTGGSVSTLTIQRTQQEDSAVYLCASSARTGASWGETQYFGPGTRLLVL.

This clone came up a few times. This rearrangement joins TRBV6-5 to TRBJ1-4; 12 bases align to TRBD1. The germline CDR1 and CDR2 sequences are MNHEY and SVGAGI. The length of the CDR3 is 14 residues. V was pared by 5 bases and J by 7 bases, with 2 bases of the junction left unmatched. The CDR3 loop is CASSRDRGLEKLFF. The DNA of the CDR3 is TGTGCCAGCAGTAGGGACAGGGGGCTTGAAAAACTGTTTTTT.

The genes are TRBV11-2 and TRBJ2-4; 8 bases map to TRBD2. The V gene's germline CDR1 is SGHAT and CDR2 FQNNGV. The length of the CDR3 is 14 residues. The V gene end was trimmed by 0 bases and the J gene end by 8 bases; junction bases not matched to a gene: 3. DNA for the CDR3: TGTGCCAGCAGCTTAGACCCGGGGGGGGACATTCAGTACTTC. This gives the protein CASSLDPGGDIQYF. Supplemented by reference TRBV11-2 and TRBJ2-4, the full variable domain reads EAGVAQSPRYKIIEKRQSVAFWCNPISGHATLYWYQQILGQGPKLLIQFQNNGVVDDSQLPKDRFSAERLKGVDSTLKIQPAKLEDSAVYLCASSLDPGGDIQYFGAGTRLSVL.

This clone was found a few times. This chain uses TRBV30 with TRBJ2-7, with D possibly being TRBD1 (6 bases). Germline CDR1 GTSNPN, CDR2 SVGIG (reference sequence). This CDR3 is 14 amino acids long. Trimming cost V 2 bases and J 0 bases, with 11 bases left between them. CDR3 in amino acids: CAWSRRTASYEQYF. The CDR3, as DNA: TGTGCCTGGAGTCGCCGGACAGCCTCCTACGAGCAGTACTTC. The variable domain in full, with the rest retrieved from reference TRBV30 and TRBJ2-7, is SQTIHQWPATLVQPVGSPLSLECTVEGTSNPNLYWYRQAAGRGLQLLFYSVGIGQISSEVPQNLSASRPQDRQFILSSKKLLLSDSGFYLCAWSRRTASYEQYFGPGTRLTVT.

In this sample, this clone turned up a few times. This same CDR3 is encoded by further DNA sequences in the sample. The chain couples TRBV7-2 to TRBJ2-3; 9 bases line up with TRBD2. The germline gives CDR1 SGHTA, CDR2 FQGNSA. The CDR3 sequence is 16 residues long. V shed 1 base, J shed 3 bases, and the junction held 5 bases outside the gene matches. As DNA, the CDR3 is TGTGCCAGCAGCTTAGGGCGGGGGGGTCGGACAGATACGCAGTATTTT. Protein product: CASSLGRGGRTDTQYF.

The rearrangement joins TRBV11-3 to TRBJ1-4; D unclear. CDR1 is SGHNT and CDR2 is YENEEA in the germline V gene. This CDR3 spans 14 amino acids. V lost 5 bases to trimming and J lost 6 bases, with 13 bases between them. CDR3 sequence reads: CASSHRSLDEKLFF. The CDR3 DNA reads TGTGCCAGCAGCCACCGGTCGTTGGATGAAAAACTGTTTTTT.

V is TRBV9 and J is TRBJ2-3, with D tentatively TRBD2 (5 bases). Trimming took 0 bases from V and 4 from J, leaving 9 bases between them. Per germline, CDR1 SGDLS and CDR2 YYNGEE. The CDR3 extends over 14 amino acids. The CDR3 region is CASSVDLASDTQYF. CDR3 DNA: TGTGCCAGCAGCGTAGATCTAGCTTCAGATACGCAGTATTTT.

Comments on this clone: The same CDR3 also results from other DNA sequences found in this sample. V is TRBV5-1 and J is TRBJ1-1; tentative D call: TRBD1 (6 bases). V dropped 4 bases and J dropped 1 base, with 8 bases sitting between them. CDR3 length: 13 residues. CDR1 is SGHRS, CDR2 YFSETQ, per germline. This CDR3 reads CASSPQGNTEAFF. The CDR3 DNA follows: TGCGCCAGCAGCCCACAGGGGAACACTGAAGCTTTCTTT.